The clone carrying this T cell receptor (beta chain) has a handful of counts. One entry per CDR3 protein, called by TCRdb with MiXCR from the RACE reads. The sample yields roughly 100,000 distinct CDR3 sequences, approximately 9.3% seen once. This sample is part of a study of human T cells and chemical hapten exposure. The overall study: Researchers reported sensitizing an approximately 2 cm by approximately 2 cm upper inner arm skin site with 2% DPC. Patients, chiefly female, had alopecia areata, totalis or universalis.

Time point described: patch test 2, 6 weeks after DPC sensitization. Treatment: therapeutic diphenylcyclopropenone sensitization with weekly scalp DPC. Germline CDR1 is SQVTM and CDR2 is ANQGSEA. This CDR3 is built from 15 residues. V lost 8 bases to trimming and J lost 3 bases; unmatched junction nucleotides: 14. V usage is TRBV29-1 and J usage is TRBJ2-3; 7 positions agree with TRBD2. The sequence was obtained from a woman aged 40 to 55 with alopecia areata. Some clones in this sample may be carry-over from other donors' samples. The source was whole blood, collected in connection with sensitization to the hapten diphenylcyclopropenone (DPC). DNA for the CDR3: TGCAGCACTTCGGTTGCGGGAGTGGCAACAGATACGCAGTATTTT. Its protein is CSTSVAGVATDTQYF.